This TCR beta chain was sequenced in a study of CD8+CD57+ T cells in acquired aplastic anemia. TCR beta VDJ combinations and CDR3 sequences were profiled from genomic DNA. Each CDR3 protein is one row after TCRdb ran MiXCR on the reads. The repertoire holds under 500,000 distinct CDR3 sequences, around a third seen once, with roughly 0.8% in the top ten. From germline, CDR1 is LNHDA and CDR2 SQIVND (reference sequence). The CDR3 sequence is 13 residues long. Trimming took 4 bases from V and 9 from J; bases not matched to a gene: 3. Those patients picked for sequencing had displayed CD8+CD57+ cell expansion on flow cytometry.

This TCR came from a human donor with aplastic anemia. The specimen was sorted CD4+, CD8+, or CD8+CD57+ T cells (not recorded which) from PBMCs. The chain carries TRBV19 and TRBJ1-5, with 10 bases that match TRBD1. The CDR3 DNA sequence: TGTGCCAGTAGTACGAGGACAGGGGGGCCCCAGCATTTT. This encodes CASSTRTGGPQHF. The full variable domain, with the rest looked up from reference TRBV19 and TRBJ1-5, is DGGITQSPKYLFRKEGQNVTLSCEQNLNHDAMYWYRQDPGQGLRLIYYSQIVNDFQKGDIAEGYSVSREKKESFPLTVTSAQKNPTAFYLCASSTRTGGPQHFGDGTRLSIL.